This T cell receptor beta chain was identified in a study of Graves' ophthalmopathy and Graves' hyperthyroidism. Overall study results and limits: Most thyroid clonotypes with frequency above 0.001 were detected in blood too.

This clonotype was counted only a few times. Its antigen is undetermined. Excluded: other autoimmune disease, uncontrolled infection, pregnancy or lactation. The diagnosis was founded upon clinical symptoms, serum thyroxine, TRAb, thyroid ultrasound and orbital computed tomography. A volume of 8.5 to 10 ml of fresh peripheral blood supplied the PBMCs. The trim removed 2 bases at V and 1 base at J, leaving 4 bases unmatched. The germline V gene has CDR1 SGHTA and CDR2 FQGNSA. The CDR3 loop spans 15 amino acids. RNA transcripts were the template, and TCR beta CDR3 regions were amplified from them. RT-PCR with HTBI primers came first, then second-round multiplex PCR. TCRdb redid the calling of the multiplex PCR reads with MiXCR, one entry per CDR3 protein. The repertoire holds a few hundred thousand distinct CDR3 sequences, with roughly 14% as singletons.

Sequencing was performed on peripheral blood. The origin of this receptor is a woman aged 18-29 years with stable Graves' hyperthyroidism. The chain combines TRBV7-2 with TRBJ1-1, with 7 positions matching TRBD1. In DNA form, the CDR3 reads TGTGCCAGCAGCTTACTCGCAGGGGGGAACACTGAAGCTTTCTTT. This codes for CASSLLAGGNTEAFF.